This T cell receptor (beta chain) is drawn from a study of cytomegalovirus exposure and HLA in healthy donors. CDR1 and CDR2 (germline): SSHAT, FNYEAQ (reference sequence). J was trimmed by 7 bases and V by 1 base; bases with no gene match: 2. CDR3 length: 15 residues. General study points: Later analysis demonstrated an association between a missense DCLRE1C variant and TCR beta V- and J-gene trimming. Rare TCR sequences predominated, though certain public TCRs were found in many donors.

A multiplex PCR was run with 60 Vbeta primers and 13 Jbeta primers. Measured with immunoSEQ multiplex PCR; TCRdb has only the in-frame clones, and not every one. The table includes around 91,000 clones, over 75% detected once. As for the donors, each was a healthy bone marrow donor. Note on this clone: Its antigen is not identified.

This chain uses TRBV7-7 with TRBJ2-2; 11 bases are a match to TRBD1. The receptor was isolated from a male donor in good health and CMV-seropositive. Material for sequencing was PBMCs. CDR3 amino acids: CASSLGTGGHGELFF. The CDR3 DNA reads as TGTGCCAGCAGCTTAGGGACAGGGGGCCACGGGGAGCTGTTTTTT.